This T cell receptor (beta chain) is drawn from a study of T cells in localized non-small cell lung cancer. For this clone: Its antigen is unidentified.

Whole-study findings and limits: Appearance in adjacent lung was seen for a median about 58 of the top 100 tumor clones. In uninvolved adjacent lung, T cell clonality reached its highest value, exceeding tumor. Multi-region tumor sequencing was not done, so intratumor heterogeneity could not be excluded.

Clones were sequenced by immunoSEQ multiplex PCR, and TCRdb holds only the in-frame ones, with some missing. Of 6,000 to 10,000 clones listed, approximately 93% are singletons. The CDR3 sequence is 15 residues long. Trimming removed 0 bases at V and 5 bases at J, with 14 bases between. Per the germline V gene, CDR1 is SGDLS and CDR2 is YYNGEE. Sequencing used peripheral blood, obtained before any cancer treatment. The sequence was collected from a woman aged 40-70 years with stage I lung adenocarcinoma. V is TRBV9 and J is TRBJ1-2; D remains unclear. Here the CDR3 reads CASSVVAGPWYGYTF. CDR3 nucleotides: TGTGCCAGCAGCGTAGTGGCAGGACCGTGGTATGGCTACACCTTC.